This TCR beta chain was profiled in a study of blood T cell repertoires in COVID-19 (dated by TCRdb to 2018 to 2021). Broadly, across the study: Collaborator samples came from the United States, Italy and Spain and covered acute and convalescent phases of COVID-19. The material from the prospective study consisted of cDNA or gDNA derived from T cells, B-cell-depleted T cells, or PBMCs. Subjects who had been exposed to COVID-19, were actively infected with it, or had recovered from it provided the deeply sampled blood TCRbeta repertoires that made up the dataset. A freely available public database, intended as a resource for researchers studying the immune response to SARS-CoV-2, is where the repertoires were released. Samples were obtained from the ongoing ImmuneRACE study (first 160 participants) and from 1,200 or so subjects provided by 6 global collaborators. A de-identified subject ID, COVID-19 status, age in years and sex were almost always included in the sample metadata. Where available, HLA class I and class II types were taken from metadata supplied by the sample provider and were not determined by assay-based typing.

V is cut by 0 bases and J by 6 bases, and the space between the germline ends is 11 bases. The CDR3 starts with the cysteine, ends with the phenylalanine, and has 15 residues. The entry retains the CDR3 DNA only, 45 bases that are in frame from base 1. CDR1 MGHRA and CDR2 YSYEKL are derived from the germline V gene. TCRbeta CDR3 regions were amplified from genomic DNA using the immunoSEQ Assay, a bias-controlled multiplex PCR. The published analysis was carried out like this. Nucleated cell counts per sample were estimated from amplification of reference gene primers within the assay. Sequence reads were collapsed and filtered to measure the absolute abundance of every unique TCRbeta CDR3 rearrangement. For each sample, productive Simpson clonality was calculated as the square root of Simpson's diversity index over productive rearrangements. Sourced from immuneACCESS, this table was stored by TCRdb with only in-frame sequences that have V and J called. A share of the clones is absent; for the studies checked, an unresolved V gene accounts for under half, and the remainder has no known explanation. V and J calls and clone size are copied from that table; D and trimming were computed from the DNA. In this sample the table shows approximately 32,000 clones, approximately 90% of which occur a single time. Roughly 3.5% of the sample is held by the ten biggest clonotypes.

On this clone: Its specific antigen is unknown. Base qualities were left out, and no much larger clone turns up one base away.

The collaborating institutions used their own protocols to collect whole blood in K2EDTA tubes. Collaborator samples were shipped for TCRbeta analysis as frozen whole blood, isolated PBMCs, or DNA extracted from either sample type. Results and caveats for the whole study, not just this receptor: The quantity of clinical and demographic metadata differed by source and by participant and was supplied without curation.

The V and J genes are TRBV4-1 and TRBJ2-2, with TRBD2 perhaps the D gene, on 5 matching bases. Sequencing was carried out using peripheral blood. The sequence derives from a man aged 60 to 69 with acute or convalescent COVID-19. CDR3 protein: CASSQEPGWAGELFF. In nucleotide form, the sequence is TGCGCCAGCAGCCAAGAGCCGGGGTGGGCCGGGGAGCTGTTTTTT.